This note documents a single T cell receptor beta chain sequence. No antigen is known for it. The source of the sample is a study of T-cell memory formation after mild COVID-19. Study findings and constraints: Mainly CM and EM harbored the contracting CD4+ clones; mainly EMRA harbored the CD8+ ones.

Germline CDR1 reads MNHEY; CDR2 reads SVGAGI. V was shortened by 5 bases and J by 4 bases, with 12 bases between the two germline ends. The CDR3 runs to 14 residues. Using its own MiXCR run on the 5' RACE reads, TCRdb lists one record per CDR3 protein. Of around 250,000 distinct CDR3 sequences in the sample, 16% were seen once. The sequence was obtained from a man aged 18 to 29 who had mild COVID-19 (a few samples of this study predate the infection). Cell type and time point are not known. The gene calls are TRBV6-5 and TRBJ1-5; D is unresolved. The sample was PBMCs or a T cell subset sorted from them (not recorded which). This chain's CDR3 is CASSPGPGNQPQHF. The CDR3 bases are TGTGCCAGCAGTCCCGGACCCGGAAATCAGCCCCAGCATTTT.